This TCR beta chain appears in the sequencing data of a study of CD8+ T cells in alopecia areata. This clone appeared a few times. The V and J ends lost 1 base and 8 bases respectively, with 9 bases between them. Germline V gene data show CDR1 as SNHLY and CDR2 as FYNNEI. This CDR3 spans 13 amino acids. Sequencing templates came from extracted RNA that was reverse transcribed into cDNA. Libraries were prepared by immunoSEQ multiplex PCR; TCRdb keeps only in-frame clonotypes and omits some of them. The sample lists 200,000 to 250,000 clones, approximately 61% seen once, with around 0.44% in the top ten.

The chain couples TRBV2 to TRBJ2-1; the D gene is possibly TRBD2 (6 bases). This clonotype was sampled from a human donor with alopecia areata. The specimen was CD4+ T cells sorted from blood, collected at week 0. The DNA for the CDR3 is TGTGCCAGCAGTGAAGATGGAGGGGATGAGCAGTTCTTC. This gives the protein CASSEDGGDEQFF.